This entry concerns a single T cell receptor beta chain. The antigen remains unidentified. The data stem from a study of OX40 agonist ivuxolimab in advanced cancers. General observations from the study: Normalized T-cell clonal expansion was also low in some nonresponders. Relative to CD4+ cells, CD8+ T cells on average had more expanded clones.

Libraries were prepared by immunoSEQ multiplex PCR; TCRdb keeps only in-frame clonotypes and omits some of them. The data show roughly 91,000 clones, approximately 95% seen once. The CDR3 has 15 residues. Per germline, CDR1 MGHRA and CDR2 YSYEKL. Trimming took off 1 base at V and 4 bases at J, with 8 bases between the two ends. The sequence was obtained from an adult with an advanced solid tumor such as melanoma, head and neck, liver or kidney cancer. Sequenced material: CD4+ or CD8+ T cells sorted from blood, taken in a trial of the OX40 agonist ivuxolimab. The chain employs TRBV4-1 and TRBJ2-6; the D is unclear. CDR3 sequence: CASSQGITGANVLTF. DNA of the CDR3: TGCGCCAGCAGCCAAGGTATTACCGGGGCCAACGTCCTGACTTTC.